A single sample gave rise to the 20 T cell receptor beta chains below, sequenced in a study of regulatory dendritic cells for organ transplantation. Profiled with immunoSEQ multiplex PCR; TCRdb holds only in-frame clones, not every one. The sample has roughly 30,000 clones, 82% seen once; the top ten hold 0.4% to 0.45%. The sequenced sample was naive CD8+ T cells from blood. Subset specified: CD45RA+ naive T cells. The receptors derive from a human donor in good health.

Points on this clone: The same CDR3 arises from other DNA sequences in this sample as well. CDR3 region: CASLASSTDTQYF. In DNA, the CDR3 is TGTGCCAGCTTGGCTAGTTCCACAGATACGCAGTATTTT. The V gene is TRBV7-9, the J gene TRBJ2-3, with D hard to call. Trimming removed 8 bases at V and 2 bases at J, with 11 bases between. Germline-derived CDR1 and CDR2 are SEHNR and FQNEAQ (reference sequence). CDR3 length: 13 residues.

The CDR3 spells CASSLTGGENSPLHF. For the CDR3, the DNA is TGTGCCAGCAGCTTAACAGGGGGCGAGAATTCACCCCTCCACTTT. The chain uses TRBV7-6 and TRBJ1-6; 9 bases agree with TRBD1. This CDR3 is 15 amino acids long. The germline V gene has CDR1 SGHVS and CDR2 FNYEAQ. With V trimmed by 2 bases and J by 7 bases, 3 bases remained unmatched.

The rearrangement joins TRBV19 to TRBJ2-7; D might be TRBD2 (5 bases). The CDR3 sequence is 16 residues long. V was pared by 4 bases and J by 3 bases, with 19 bases between. Germline-derived CDR1 and CDR2 are LNHDA and SQIVND (reference sequence). CDR3 sequence reads: CASSSESTTTLYEQYF. The CDR3 nucleotides read TGTGCCAGTAGTAGTGAGTCGACTACTACTCTCTACGAGCAGTACTTC. The complete variable domain, with remaining parts taken from reference TRBV19 and TRBJ2-7, reads DGGITQSPKYLFRKEGQNVTLSCEQNLNHDAMYWYRQDPGQGLRLIYYSQIVNDFQKGDIAEGYSVSREKKESFPLTVTSAQKNPTAFYLCASSSESTTTLYEQYFGPGTRLTVT.

This clone was seen more than once but under ten times. The chain uses TRBV2 and TRBJ1-1; the match to TRBD1 covers 9 bases. The trim removed 3 bases at V and 11 bases at J, leaving 4 bases unmatched. The germline V gene has CDR1 SNHLY and CDR2 FYNNEI. The CDR3 is made up of 12 amino acids. CDR3 region: CASSEYRGHAFF. The CDR3 nucleotides read TGTGCCAGCAGTGAGTACAGGGGGCACGCTTTCTTT.

The chain is built from TRBV7-9 and TRBJ2-1; maybe TRBD1 (5 bases). The CDR3 is 13 residues long. With 2 bases removed from V and 8 bases from J, the gap between germline ends came to 10 bases. In germline, CDR1 is SEHNR, CDR2 FQNEAQ (reference sequence). CDR3 DNA: TGTGCCAGCAGCTTAAGTGGGGCTTATGAGCAGTTCTTC. Translated: CASSLSGAYEQFF.

This sequence joins TRBV19 and TRBJ2-7; D uncertain. The CDR3 runs 14 residues. In germline, CDR1 is LNHDA, CDR2 SQIVND (reference sequence). Trimming took off 3 bases at V and 4 bases at J, with 13 bases between the two ends. CDR3 residues: CASSMLYEKYEQYF. The CDR3 DNA is TGTGCCAGTAGTATGCTTTACGAGAAGTACGAGCAGTACTTC.

V gene TRBV11-2 combines with J gene TRBJ2-1; D perhaps matches TRBD1 (5 bases). Germline assignment: CDR1 SGHAT and CDR2 FQNNGV. This CDR3 has 12 amino acids. The V and J ends lost 3 bases and 12 bases respectively, with 12 bases between them. The CDR3 here is CASSFEGVGQFF. The DNA of the CDR3 is TGTGCCAGCAGCTTCGAAGGGGTGGGGCAGTTCTTC.

The chain carries TRBV10-3 and TRBJ2-7; 7 bases are a match to TRBD1. The CDR3 length is 14 residues. Unmatched junction bases numbered 7, after V lost 6 bases and J lost 2 bases. CDR1 is ENHRY, CDR2 SYGVKD, per germline. The CDR3, as DNA: TGTGCCATCAGACAGGGGACGCCCCCCTACGAGCAGTACTTC. This encodes CAIRQGTPPYEQYF.

This clone was seen once. This sequence joins TRBV7-6 and TRBJ2-5, with D possibly being TRBD1 (5 bases). CDR1 and CDR2 from the germline V gene are SGHVS and FNYEAQ. There are 14 residues in the CDR3. The germline V and J ends were trimmed by 3 bases and 1 base, with 9 bases remaining between them. The CDR3 is CASSLTDTQETQYF. In DNA, the CDR3 is TGTGCCAGCAGCTTGACGGACACCCAAGAGACCCAGTACTTC.

The chain joins TRBV7-6 to TRBJ1-1, with a possible D match to TRBD1 (5 bases). V dropped 1 base and J dropped 5 bases, with 11 bases sitting between them. The V gene's germline CDR1 is SGHVS and CDR2 FNYEAQ. This CDR3 is 14 amino acids long. CDR3 region: CASSLDGGGTEAFF. In nucleotides, the CDR3 is TGTGCCAGCAGCTTAGATGGGGGAGGGACTGAAGCTTTCTTT.

The rearrangement joins TRBV9 to TRBJ2-3; the D gene is possibly TRBD2 (5 bases). The germline V gene encodes CDR1 SGDLS and CDR2 YYNGEE. The CDR3 has 14 residues. Between the trimmed V and J ends, which lost 0 bases and 2 bases, there was a span of 7 bases. The CDR3 DNA reads TGTGCCAGCAGCGTAGCGGGATCCACAGATACGCAGTATTTT. Encoded protein: CASSVAGSTDTQYF.

V is TRBV14 and J is TRBJ2-2; perhaps TRBD2 as D (5 bases). Germline V CDR1 and CDR2: SGHDN, FVKESK. The CDR3 covers 15 residues. Trimming took 2 bases from V and 6 from J, leaving 13 bases between them. The CDR3 spells CASSQSRGSPGELFF. CDR3 in DNA: TGTGCCAGCAGCCAATCACGGGGAAGTCCCGGGGAGCTGTTTTTT. The entire variable domain, with the rest obtained from reference TRBV14 and TRBJ2-2, is as follows: EAGVTQFPSHSVIEKGQTVTLRCDPISGHDNLYWYRRVMGKEIKFLLHFVKESKQDESGMPNNRFLAERTGGTYSTLKVQPAELEDSGVYFCASSQSRGSPGELFFGEGSRLTVL.

J is TRBJ1-1 and V is TRBV7-9; D is unresolved. Germline loops: CDR1 SEHNR, CDR2 FQNEAQ (reference sequence). The ends were cut back, 1 base at V and 7 bases at J, with 10 bases in the middle. The CDR3 has 13 amino acids. CDR3 nucleotide sequence: TGTGCCAGCAGCTTAGGGAGTGCCGGTGAAGCTTTCTTT. Its protein product is CASSLGSAGEAFF.

The chain joins TRBV4-1 to TRBJ2-7; maybe TRBD1 (5 bases). V shed 1 base and J shed 0 bases, with 7 bases lying between them. The CDR3 runs to 14 residues. From germline, CDR1 is MGHRA and CDR2 YSYEKL. The CDR3 loop reads CASSQGQSSYEQYF. Here the CDR3 DNA reads TGCGCCAGCAGCCAAGGACAGTCCTCCTACGAGCAGTACTTC.

J is TRBJ1-4 and V is TRBV4-3; D unresolved. CDR1 is LGHNA, CDR2 YSLEER, per germline. Trimming pared 7 bases from V and 4 bases from J, leaving 16 bases between. This CDR3 is 15 amino acids long. In DNA form, the CDR3 reads TGCGCCAGCACGTCCGGAGGAGGAGGTAATGAAAAACTGTTTTTT. Encoded protein: CASTSGGGGNEKLFF.

The chain is built from TRBV29-1 and TRBJ1-4; tentatively, D is TRBD1 (5 bases). Germline V gene lookup returns CDR1 SQVTM and CDR2 ANQGSEA. V lost 7 bases and J 7 bases, leaving 16 bases between the germline ends. This CDR3 is 13 amino acids long. CDR3 DNA sequence: TGCAGCGGGGGGTCGGGGGAAGGTGAAAAACTGTTTTTT. Amino acid sequence: CSGGSGEGEKLFF.

The chain uses TRBV2 and TRBJ2-5; the D gene is possibly TRBD1 (5 bases). Trimming took 0 bases from V and 4 from J, leaving 12 bases between them. Germline CDR1 is SNHLY and CDR2 is FYNNEI. The CDR3 has 15 amino acids. The CDR3 spells CASSEALWGRETQYF. The CDR3 DNA sequence: TGTGCCAGCAGTGAAGCGCTTTGGGGCCGAGAGACCCAGTACTTC.

The chain carries TRBV19 and TRBJ2-2; tentative D call: TRBD2 (8 bases). V was shortened by 5 bases and J by 4 bases, with 17 bases between the two germline ends. The CDR3 runs 16 residues. The V gene's germline CDR1 is LNHDA and CDR2 SQIVND (reference sequence). Here the CDR3 DNA reads TGTGCCAGTAGTCCTCGGGAGGGGGCGAGCACCGGGGAGCTGTTTTTT. Its translation: CASSPREGASTGELFF.

The CDR3 DNA reads as TGTGCCAGCAGGGGGGGGGCCTCCAAAAACATTCAGTACTTC. Translation: CASRGGASKNIQYF. This chain connects TRBV11-2 to TRBJ2-4; tentative D call: TRBD2 (7 bases). Trimming took off 6 bases at V and 2 bases at J, with 11 bases between the two ends. This CDR3 is built from 14 residues. Germline V gene data show CDR1 as SGHAT and CDR2 as FQNNGV. The full variable domain, with the rest looked up from reference TRBV11-2 and TRBJ2-4, is EAGVAQSPRYKIIEKRQSVAFWCNPISGHATLYWYQQILGQGPKLLIQFQNNGVVDDSQLPKDRFSAERLKGVDSTLKIQPAKLEDSAVYLCASRGGASKNIQYFGAGTRLSVL.

The V call is TRBV6-6, the J call TRBJ1-1; 7 nucleotides match TRBD1. Germline V lookup: CDR1 MNHNY, CDR2 SVGAGI (reference sequence). The V segment lost 6 bases and the J segment 0 bases; nucleotides outside the gene matches: 10. The CDR3 extends over 16 amino acids. The CDR3 DNA reads TGTGCCAGCAGCCTGGAAATAGGGGGCATGAACACTGAAGCTTTCTTT. Translation: CASSLEIGGMNTEAFF.